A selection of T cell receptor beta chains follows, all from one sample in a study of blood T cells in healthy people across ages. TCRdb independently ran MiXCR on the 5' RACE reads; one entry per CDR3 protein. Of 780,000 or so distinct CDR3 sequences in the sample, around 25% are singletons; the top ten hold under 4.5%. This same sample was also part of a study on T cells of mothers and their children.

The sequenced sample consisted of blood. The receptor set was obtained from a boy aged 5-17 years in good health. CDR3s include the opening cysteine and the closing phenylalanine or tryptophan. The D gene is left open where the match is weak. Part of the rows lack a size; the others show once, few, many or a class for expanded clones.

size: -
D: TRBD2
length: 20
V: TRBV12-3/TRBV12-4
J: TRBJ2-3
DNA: TGTGCCAGCAGTTTAGATCCGGGACTAGCGGGGGAAACACTCACAGATACGCAGTATTTT
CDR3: CASSLDPGLAGETLTDTQYF

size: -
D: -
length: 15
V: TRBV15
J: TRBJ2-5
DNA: TGTGCCACCAGCAGAGATCGAGCCGGGCCAGAGACCCAGTACTTC
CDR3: CATSRDRAGPETQYF

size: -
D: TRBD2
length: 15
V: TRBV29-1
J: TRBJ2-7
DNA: TGCAGCGTTCTCTCAGCGGGAGGCTCCTCCTACGAGCAGTACTTC
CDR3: CSVLSAGGSSYEQYF

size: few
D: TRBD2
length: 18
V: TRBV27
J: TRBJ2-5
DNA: TGTGCCAGCAGTCCTCTACCGGGACTAGCGTTGGAGCAAGAGACCCAGTACTTC
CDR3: CASSPLPGLALEQETQYF

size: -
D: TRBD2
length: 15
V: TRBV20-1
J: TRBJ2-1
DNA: TGCAGTGCCCCCGGCCCAGGGCTAGCGGGCGATGAGCAGTTCTTC
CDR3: CSAPGPGLAGDEQFF

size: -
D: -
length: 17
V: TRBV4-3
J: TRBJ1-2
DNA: TGCGCCAGCAGCCAAGCCATCGGACCGGGGGGGACCGGTGGCTACACCTTC
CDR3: CASSQAIGPGGTGGYTF

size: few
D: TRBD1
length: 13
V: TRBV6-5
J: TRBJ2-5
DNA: TGTGCCAGCAGTTACGGGACAGGGGGCACCCAGTACTTC
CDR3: CASSYGTGGTQYF

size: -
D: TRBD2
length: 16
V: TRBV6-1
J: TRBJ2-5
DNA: TGTGCCAGCAGTGTTACTAGCGGGGGGCCGATGGAGACCCAGTACTTC
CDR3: CASSVTSGGPMETQYF

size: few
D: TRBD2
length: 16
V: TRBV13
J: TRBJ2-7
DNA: TGTGCCAGCAGCCAGGGCGGGGCGGGAGCTGGTTACGAGCAGTACTTC
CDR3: CASSQGGAGAGYEQYF

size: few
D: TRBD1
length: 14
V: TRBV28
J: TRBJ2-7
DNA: TGTGCCAGCAGTAACAGGGGTGGGCCCTACGAGCAGTACTTC
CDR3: CASSNRGGPYEQYF

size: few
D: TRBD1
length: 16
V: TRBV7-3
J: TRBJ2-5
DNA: TGTGCCAGCAGCATCTCGGGACAGGGTCGCCAAGAGACCCAGTACTTC
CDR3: CASSISGQGRQETQYF

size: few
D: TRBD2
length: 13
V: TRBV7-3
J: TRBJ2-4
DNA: TGTGCCAGCAGCTTAACTCCTAGCGGGAGTCAGTACTTC
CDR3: CASSLTPSGSQYF

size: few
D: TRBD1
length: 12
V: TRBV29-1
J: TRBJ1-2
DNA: TGCAGCGTTGCGGGACAGCCGACAGGCTACACCTTC
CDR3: CSVAGQPTGYTF

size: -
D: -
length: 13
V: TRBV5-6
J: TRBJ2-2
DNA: TGTGCCAGCAGCTCCATTGCACCCGGGGAGCTGTTTTTT
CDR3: CASSSIAPGELFF

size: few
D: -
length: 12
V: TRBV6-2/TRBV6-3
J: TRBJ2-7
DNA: TGTGCCAGCAGCCGCTCTAAACGCGAGCAGTACTTC
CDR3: CASSRSKREQYF

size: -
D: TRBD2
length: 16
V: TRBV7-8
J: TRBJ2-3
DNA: TGTGCCAGCAGCTTAGCTAGCGGGGGGAACACAGATACGCAGTATTTT
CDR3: CASSLASGGNTDTQYF

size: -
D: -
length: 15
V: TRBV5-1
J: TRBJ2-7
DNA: TGCGCCAGCAGCAGACTACACGAAAACTCCTACGAGCAGTACTTC
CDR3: CASSRLHENSYEQYF

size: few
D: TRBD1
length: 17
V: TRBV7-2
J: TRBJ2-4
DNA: TGTGCCAGCAGCTTAACCGGGACAGGGGGCTTGCGAAACATTCAGTACTTC
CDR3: CASSLTGTGGLRNIQYF

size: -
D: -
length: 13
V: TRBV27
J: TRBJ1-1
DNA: TGTGCCAGCGCGGTCCAGATAGAGCATGAAGCTTTCTTT
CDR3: CASAVQIEHEAFF

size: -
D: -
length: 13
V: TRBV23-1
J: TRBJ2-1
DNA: TGCGCCAGCAGTCAATCGGAATACAATGAGCAGTTCTTC
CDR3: CASSQSEYNEQFF

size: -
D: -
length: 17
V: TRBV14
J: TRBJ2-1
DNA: TGTGCCAGCAGCCAAGAATGGGGCCCTGTTGGGGACAATGAGCAGTTCTTC
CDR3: CASSQEWGPVGDNEQFF

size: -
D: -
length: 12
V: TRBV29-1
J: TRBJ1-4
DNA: TGCAGCGTTGGCAGGTTCAATGAAAAACTGTTTTTT
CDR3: CSVGRFNEKLFF

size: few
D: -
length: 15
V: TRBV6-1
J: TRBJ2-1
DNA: TGTGCCAGCAGTGATTGGGTCAGCTCCTACAATGAGCAGTTCTTC
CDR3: CASSDWVSSYNEQFF

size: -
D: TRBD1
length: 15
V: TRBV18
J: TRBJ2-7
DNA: TGTGCCAGCTCACCGGGACAGATCTCATATGCCGAGCAGTACTTC
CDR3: CASSPGQISYAEQYF

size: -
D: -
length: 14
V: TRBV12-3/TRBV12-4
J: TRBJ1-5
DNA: TGTGCCAGCAGTCTTGACAGGAACGATCAGCCCCAGCATTTT
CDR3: CASSLDRNDQPQHF

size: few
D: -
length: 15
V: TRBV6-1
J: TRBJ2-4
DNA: TGTGCCAGCAGCCGCCCTAGTGCGCTGGGTAACATTCAGTACTTC
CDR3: CASSRPSALGNIQYF

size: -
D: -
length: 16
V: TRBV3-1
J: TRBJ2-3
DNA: TGCGCCAGCAGCCAAGGAGTAGCGCAGGTATCAGATACGCAGTATTTT
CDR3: CASSQGVAQVSDTQYF

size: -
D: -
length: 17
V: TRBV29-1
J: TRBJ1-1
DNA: TGCAGCGTTGCCGACCCGGACACAGGGACGGTGGACACTGAAGCTTTCTTT
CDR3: CSVADPDTGTVDTEAFF

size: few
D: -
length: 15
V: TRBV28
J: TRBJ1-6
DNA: TGTGCCAGCAGTTTTACGGGCTCCTATAATTCACCCCTCCACTTT
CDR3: CASSFTGSYNSPLHF

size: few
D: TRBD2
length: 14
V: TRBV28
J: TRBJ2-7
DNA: TGTGCCAGCAGTTTGGCTAGCGGGAGCCACGAGCAGTACTTC
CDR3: CASSLASGSHEQYF